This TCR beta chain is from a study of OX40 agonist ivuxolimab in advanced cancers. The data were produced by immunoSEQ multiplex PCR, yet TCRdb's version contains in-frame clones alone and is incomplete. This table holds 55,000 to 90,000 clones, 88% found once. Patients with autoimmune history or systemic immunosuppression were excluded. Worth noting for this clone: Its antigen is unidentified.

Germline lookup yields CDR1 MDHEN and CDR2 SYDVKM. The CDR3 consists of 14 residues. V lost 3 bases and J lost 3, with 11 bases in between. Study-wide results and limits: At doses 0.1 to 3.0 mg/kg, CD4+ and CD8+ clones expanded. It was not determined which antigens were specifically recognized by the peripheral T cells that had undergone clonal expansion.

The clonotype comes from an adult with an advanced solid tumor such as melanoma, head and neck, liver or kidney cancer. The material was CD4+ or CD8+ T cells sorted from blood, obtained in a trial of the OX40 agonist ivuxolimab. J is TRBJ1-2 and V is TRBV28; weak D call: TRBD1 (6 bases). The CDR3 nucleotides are TGTGCCAGCAGTTTGAGACAGGTTGACTATGGCTACACCTTC. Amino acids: CASSLRQVDYGYTF.